This entry is about one T cell receptor (beta chain). The antigen is undetermined. This specimen belongs to a study of type 1 and type 2 diabetes patients. Looking at the study overall: T cells were magnetically sorted from PBMCs as CD4+ or CD8+ subsets.

Findings and caveats of the study: Type 1 diabetes repertoires were significantly less diverse than type 2 diabetes ones. Unmatched age and gender across groups might bias interpretation.

PCR was run on genomic DNA. The TCR beta CDR3 region was amplified using 30 forward and 13 reverse primers. TCRdb passed the multiplex PCR reads through MiXCR, listing each CDR3 protein once. Among approximately 260,000 distinct CDR3 sequences listed, roughly 50% were seen once. The sequence was collected from a man between 18 and 35 years old with type 2 diabetes. Sequencing used peripheral blood mononuclear cells (PBMCs).

CDR3: CASSLRVRDSEFQMAYEQYF. The DNA of the CDR3 is TGTGCCAGCAGCCTCCGGGTCCGGGACAGTGAATTTCAAATGGCCTACGAGCAGTACTTC. The V and J genes are TRBV7-2 and TRBJ2-7; 7 bases fit TRBD1. CDR1 is SGHTA, CDR2 FQGNSA, per germline. With 5 bases clipped from V and 2 bases from J, the junction kept 24 bases outside the gene matches. The length of the CDR3 is 20 residues.